This T cell receptor (beta chain) was documented in a study of spatial heterogeneity in lung cancer. Study overall: The follow-up PBMC samples were sequenced whenever they were available. The median time to follow-up was two to three years after resection.

TCRdb re-analysed the 5' RACE reads in MiXCR, keeping a single row per CDR3 protein. The data hold 25,000 to 30,000 distinct CDR3 sequences, with roughly 5.6% observed a single time. Germline-derived CDR1 and CDR2 are SQVTM and ANQGSEA. The CDR3 extends over 17 amino acids. The V segment lost 4 bases and the J segment 4 bases; nucleotides outside the gene matches: 7. Time point in this sample: blood at routine non-recurrence follow-up after resection. Frozen PBMC, nontumor lung or tumor provided whole RNA, which was sequenced unsorted. V usage is TRBV29-1 and J usage is TRBJ2-1; TRBD2 matches at 16 bases. The clonotype originates from a male donor with early-stage non-small cell lung cancer. Here the sequenced sample was PBMCs, taken at follow-up. CDR3 loop: CSVAGTSGRASYNEQFF. The CDR3 nucleotides read TGCAGCGTTGCCGGGACTAGCGGGAGGGCCAGTTACAATGAGCAGTTCTTC.